The 18 T cell receptor beta chains below all came from one sample that was sequenced in a study of blood T cell repertoires in COVID-19. This table comes from immunoSEQ multiplex PCR, and its TCRdb copy is limited to in-frame clones, with some not included. Of some 400,000 clones listed, 85% to 90% are singletons. Sequencing was carried out using PBMCs or T cells enriched from blood (not recorded which). The origin of the receptors is a man aged 30 to 45 who had recovered from COVID-19.

V and J are TRBV19 and TRBJ1-4; D is perhaps TRBD1 (5 bases). V lost 9 bases to trimming and J lost 0 bases, with 14 bases between them. There are 15 residues in the CDR3. Germline assignment: CDR1 LNHDA and CDR2 SQIVND (reference sequence). CDR3 DNA: TGTGCCAGCAGACAGAGTTCGGCAACTAATGAAAAACTGTTTTTT. Translation gives CASRQSSATNEKLFF.

The rearrangement joins TRBV28 to TRBJ2-1; D gene unclear. The germline V and J ends were trimmed by 4 bases and 15 bases, with 19 bases remaining between them. The CDR3 consists of 13 residues. Germline V gene data show CDR1 as MDHEN and CDR2 as SYDVKM. The chain's CDR3 is CASSYPAQLIAFF. CDR3 in DNA: TGTGCCAGCAGTTATCCTGCCCAACTCATCGCGTTCTTC. The full variable domain, rest sourced from reference TRBV28 and TRBJ2-1, is DVKVTQSSRYLVKRTGEKVFLECVQDMDHENMFWYRQDPGLGLRLIYFSYDVKMKEKGDIPEGYSVSREKKERFSLILESASTNQTSMYLCASSYPAQLIAFFGPGTRLTVL.

The genes are TRBV11-2 and TRBJ2-7, with 8 bases that match TRBD2. Germline CDR1 is SGHAT and CDR2 is FQNNGV. CDR3 length: 15 residues. The V gene end was trimmed by 4 bases and the J gene end by 2 bases; junction bases not matched to a gene: 7. CDR3 coding DNA: TGTGCCAGCAGCTCCGGGGCGGGAGGCCCCTACGAGCAGTACTTC. Translating gives CASSSGAGGPYEQYF. The variable domain in full, completed from reference TRBV11-2 and TRBJ2-7, reads EAGVAQSPRYKIIEKRQSVAFWCNPISGHATLYWYQQILGQGPKLLIQFQNNGVVDDSQLPKDRFSAERLKGVDSTLKIQPAKLEDSAVYLCASSSGAGGPYEQYFGPGTRLTVT.

This chain uses TRBV5-1 with TRBJ1-2, with D possibly matching TRBD1 (6 bases). CDR1 is SGHRS and CDR2 is YFSETQ in the germline V gene. This CDR3 contains 14 residues. The V end lost 4 bases, the J end lost 6 bases, and 16 bases lay between the germline ends. CDR3 in amino acids: CASSSLQGAHGYTF. The DNA for the CDR3 is TGCGCCAGCAGCAGCTTACAGGGCGCCCATGGCTACACCTTC.

V is TRBV10-3 and J is TRBJ2-3, with 9 bases identical to TRBD1. Germline loops: CDR1 ENHRY, CDR2 SYGVKD. Trimming at V came to 2 bases and at J to 4 bases, leaving 4 bases not matched to a gene. CDR3 length: 15 amino acids. CDR3 in DNA: TGTGCCATCAGTGAGCGGGACAGGGAATCAGATACGCAGTATTTT. Translating it yields CAISERDRESDTQYF.

The chain recombines TRBV19 with TRBJ2-7, with 7 bases lining up with TRBD1. The germline gives CDR1 LNHDA, CDR2 SQIVND (reference sequence). V lost 3 bases to trimming and J lost 3 bases; unmatched junction nucleotides: 2. The CDR3 has 13 amino acids. In DNA form, the CDR3 reads TGTGCCAGTAGTATTAGGACAGGCTACGAGCAGTACTTC. Amino acids: CASSIRTGYEQYF.

The rearrangement joins TRBV10-1 to TRBJ1-1; D is possibly TRBD1 (5 bases). Deletions cut 5 bases from V and 1 base from J, with 8 bases between. CDR1 WNHNN and CDR2 SYGVQD come from the germline V gene (reference sequence). This CDR3 has 13 residues. CDR3 in DNA: TGCGCCAGCAGTAGACAGTGGAACACTGAAGCTTTCTTT. Translation gives CASSRQWNTEAFF.

The chain couples TRBV19 to TRBJ2-5, with TRBD2 matching 8 bases. After removal of 6 bases from V and 4 bases from J, the junction contained 7 bases not matched to a gene. The CDR3 has 14 amino acids. Germline-derived CDR1 and CDR2 are LNHDA and SQIVND (reference sequence). The CDR3 DNA reads as TGTGCCAGTAGGTCAAGCGGGAGAAGAGAGACCCAGTACTTC. It yields the protein CASRSSGRRETQYF.

To note about this clone: Germline is not matched at one junction end, which may reflect a read error. The J gene is TRBJ2-7, the V gene TRBV3-1 (or the pseudogene TRBV3-2); 8 positions agree with TRBD2. This CDR3 comprises 13 residues. From germline, CDR1 is LGHDT and CDR2 YNNKEL (reference sequence). DNA for the CDR3: TGTGCCAGCAGCCAAGGCGGGAGGCTCCCTTTGGACTTC. It is translated as CASSQGGRLPLDF.

The chain recombines TRBV28 with TRBJ1-2; the D is unclear. Germline V lookup: CDR1 MDHEN, CDR2 SYDVKM. V dropped 7 bases and J dropped 1 base, with 13 bases sitting between them. The CDR3 contains 14 residues. The DNA of the CDR3 is TGTGCCAGCATGCGGCCAGTCAATAACTATGGCTACACCTTC. Translating gives CASMRPVNNYGYTF.

The chain recombines TRBV6-1 with TRBJ2-3; TRBD2 matches 13 bases. V trimming: 3 bases; J trimming: 4 bases; junction bases outside the gene matches: 10. The CDR3 is 18 residues long. CDR1 is MNHNS, CDR2 SASEGT, per germline. The CDR3 reads CASSEVHPGLAGPDTQYF. In DNA form, the CDR3 reads TGTGCCAGCAGTGAGGTACACCCGGGACTAGCGGGGCCAGATACGCAGTATTTT.

The rearrangement uses TRBV30 and TRBJ2-3; the D is unclear. V was pared by 4 bases and J by 6 bases, with 14 bases between. Germline assignment: CDR1 GTSNPN and CDR2 SVGIG (reference sequence). The CDR3 length is 13 residues. The CDR3 sequence is CAWTPIGRDTQYF. The CDR3 nucleotides are TGTGCCTGGACTCCGATTGGGCGTGATACGCAGTATTTT.

This chain connects TRBV9 to TRBJ1-6; 7 nucleotides line up with TRBD1. Per the germline V gene, CDR1 is SGDLS and CDR2 is YYNGEE. The CDR3 runs to 14 residues. V gave up 3 bases and J gave up 5 bases; unmatched junction bases: 2. Here the CDR3 reads CASSDGTDNSPLHF. The CDR3 DNA is TGTGCCAGCAGCGACGGGACAGATAATTCACCCCTCCACTTT.

CDR3 DNA sequence: TGCGCCAGCAGCTTCCAGGGAAGGGATAATTCACCCCTCCACTTT. Translating it yields CASSFQGRDNSPLHF. The V and J genes are TRBV5-1 and TRBJ1-6; a weak D match, TRBD1 (5 bases). CDR1 is SGHRS and CDR2 is YFSETQ in the germline V gene. Trimming pared 2 bases from V and 5 bases from J, leaving 11 bases between. This CDR3 comprises 15 residues.

This rearrangement joins TRBV18 to TRBJ1-1; 8 bases align to TRBD1. The CDR3 totals 14 residues. Germline CDR1 KGHSH, CDR2 LQKENI. V gave up 4 bases and J gave up 4 bases; unmatched junction bases: 5. CDR3 region: CASSHDRGFTEAFF. In DNA, the CDR3 is TGTGCCAGCTCACACGACAGGGGTTTCACTGAAGCTTTCTTT.

This chain connects TRBV7-9 to TRBJ1-4; no reliable D call. Deletions cut 5 bases from V and 4 bases from J, with 11 bases between. The CDR3 length is 14 residues. Germline assignment: CDR1 SEHNR and CDR2 FQNEAQ (reference sequence). Here the CDR3 DNA reads TGTGCCAGCAGCCCGAATCACAATAATGAAAAACTGTTTTTT. The encoded protein is CASSPNHNNEKLFF.

The chain joins TRBV18 to TRBJ1-5; TRBD1 might be the D (5 bases). There are 13 residues in the CDR3. Germline CDR1 is KGHSH and CDR2 is LQKENI. The V end lost 2 bases, the J end lost 8 bases, and 10 bases lay between the germline ends. The CDR3 DNA reads TGTGCCAGCTCACCAGGCAGGGAAGAGCCCCAGCATTTT. Residues: CASSPGREEPQHF.

The rearrangement uses TRBV29-1 and TRBJ2-3; D perhaps matches TRBD2 (6 bases). This CDR3 has 14 amino acids. V shed 8 bases and J shed 8 bases, with 23 bases lying between them. The germline V gene encodes CDR1 SQVTM and CDR2 ANQGSEA. CDR3 in DNA: TGCAGCTCACGGACTGGAGGCCCGGAGGGTACGCAGTATTTT. Amino acids: CSSRTGGPEGTQYF.